This entry concerns a single T cell receptor beta chain. The V end lost 6 bases, the J end lost 0 bases, and 12 bases lay between the germline ends. CDR3 length: 15 amino acids. The germline V gene encodes CDR1 MNHNS and CDR2 SASEGT. An assay was performed, and its level was deep. Sequencing was performed with immunoSEQ multiplex PCR; in TCRdb, only in-frame clones are kept and a portion is missing. The sample has about 2.1 million clones; 93% are singletons. CD45RO negativity and positive selection for CCR7 defined naive CD8 cells, a population that excluded terminally differentiated effector memory CD45RA+ cells. The sample comes from a study of shared clonotypes between healthy human individuals.

Sequenced input: naive CD8+ T cells from PBMCs. The sequence was obtained from a man younger than 35 in good health. Some clones in this sample may be carry-over from other donors' samples. The V and J genes are TRBV6-1 and TRBJ2-4; D remains ambiguous. CDR3: CASRNLPQAKNIQYF. In nucleotides, the CDR3 is TGTGCCAGCAGAAATTTACCCCAAGCCAAAAACATTCAGTACTTC.